The clone carrying this T cell receptor delta chain was detected many times. Its target is unknown. TCRdb's protein for this DNA is that of a much larger clone and differs from the translation at residue 10, likely a read error; the protein shown is the DNA translation. The sample belongs to a study of γδ T cells in repeated Plasmodium falciparum infection. Findings and caveats of the study: Malian donors came from one small rural village, predominantly one ethnic group. Over time and infection, Vgamma9/Vdelta2+ repertoires remained highly stable and polyclonal.

Gammadelta T cells were flow-sorted from PBMC into Vgamma9/Vdelta2+ and Vdelta2-negative populations for bulk analysis. Per germline, CDR1 TVYSNPD and CDR2 GDNSRS (reference sequence). The CDR3 has 18 residues. Unmatched junction bases numbered 18, after V lost 1 base and J lost 1 base. TCRdb fed the multiplex PCR reads to CATT. The data contain 45,000 to 60,000 delta-chain clones, about 1.9% of them seen just once; the ten biggest clones take up around 24%. The TCR originated in a pool of human donors (malaria-infected and uninfected, not separated). Sequencing was performed on gamma-delta T cells from blood. The V gene is TRDV3, the J gene TRDJ1, with 7 bases identical to TRDD2. The CDR3 DNA reads TGTGCCTTTAAGTTTCCTACTAGGCTGGAGGCTCCCACCGATAAACTCATCTTT. Translating it yields CAFKFPTRLEAPTDKLIF. Complete variable domain (other parts from reference TRDV3 and TRDJ1): CDKVTQSSPDQTVASGSEVVLLCTYDTVYSNPDLFWYRIRPDYSFQFVFYGDNSRSEGADFTQGRFSVKHILTQKAFHLVISPVRTEDSATYYCAFKFPTRLEAPTDKLIFGKGTRVTVEP.